Reported below is one T cell receptor (beta chain). The CDR3 covers 13 residues. V shed 6 bases and J shed 1 base, with 9 bases lying between them. Germline lookup yields CDR1 MNHEY and CDR2 SVGAGI. The data were obtained in a study of blood T cell repertoires in COVID-19. About the study: The analysed material was cDNA or gDNA that came from T cells, B-cell-depleted T cells, or PBMCs.

In the source study's methods: Reference gene primers were amplified, and this amplification served to estimate nucleated cell counts. Data came from immunoSEQ multiplex PCR; TCRdb stores just in-frame clones and leaves some out. V and J calls plus clone size are reproduced from that table; the DNA served to infer D and trimming. This repertoire shows fewer than 500,000 clones, around 88% found once; its top ten account for 4.3%. The receptor comes from a woman under 40 with acute or convalescent COVID-19. The chain carries TRBV6-5 and TRBJ1-1; unclear D gene. Sequenced input: peripheral blood. The DNA for the CDR3 is TGTGCCAGCAGCCGCAGAGGGAACACTGAAGCTTTCTTT. It is translated as CASSRRGNTEAFF.